This entry describes one T cell receptor (beta chain). In the original workflow: Scientists estimated how many nucleated cells there were by amplifying reference gene primers. Some clones are missing from TCRdb's copy, which holds only in-frame ones; the method was immunoSEQ multiplex PCR. V and J calls and clone size are those listed in that table; D and trimming were worked out from the DNA. The data hold fewer than 400,000 clones, with around 85% observed a single time. The sample is drawn from a study of blood T cell repertoires in COVID-19. On the study more broadly: Some COVID-19 samples were acute and others convalescent; all came from the United States, Italy and Spain. PBMCs, B-cell-depleted T cells, or T cells provided the cDNA or gDNA that made up the material.

Germline lookup yields CDR1 SGHRS and CDR2 YFSETQ. This CDR3 is 13 amino acids long. Trimming removed 4 bases at V and 7 bases at J, with 14 bases between. This clonotype was sampled from a woman aged 18-35 years with acute or convalescent COVID-19. The rearrangement uses TRBV5-1 and TRBJ1-2; D perhaps matches TRBD1 (5 bases). Sample: peripheral blood. CDR3 nucleotides: TGCGCCAGCAGCCCACCGGGGGGTGCTGGCTACACCTTC. Translated: CASSPPGGAGYTF.